Presented here are 14 T cell receptor beta chains from one specimen sequenced in a study of cytomegalovirus exposure and HLA in healthy donors. 60 Vbeta and 13 Jbeta primers were used in PCR. This table comes from immunoSEQ multiplex PCR, and its TCRdb copy is limited to in-frame clones, with some not included. The sample yields about 150,000 clones, 82% seen once. Sequencing was done on a sample of PBMCs. The receptors shown here come from a male donor in good health and CMV-seronegative.

This clone has only one observation. This rearrangement joins TRBV7-9 to TRBJ2-3; tentatively, D is TRBD2 (6 bases). V was shortened by 2 bases and J by 2 bases, with 14 bases between the two germline ends. Germline V gene data show CDR1 as SEHNR and CDR2 as FQNEAQ (reference sequence). This CDR3 has 16 residues. The CDR3 here is CASSLLGGALTDTQYF. DNA for the CDR3: TGTGCCAGCAGCTTATTGGGGGGTGCTCTCACAGATACGCAGTATTTT.

The CDR3 DNA is TGTGCCACCGAGAGCGTGACCGGGGAGCTGTTTTTT. Residues: CATESVTGELFF. V is TRBV11-2 and J is TRBJ2-2; D not resolved. V was pared by 10 bases and J by 5 bases, with 11 bases between. Germline lookup yields CDR1 SGHAT and CDR2 FQNNGV. The CDR3 extends over 12 amino acids.

The chain combines TRBV2 with TRBJ2-7; maybe TRBD2 (5 bases). The ends were cut back, 6 bases at V and 1 base at J, with 13 bases in the middle. The CDR3 contains 14 residues. The germline gives CDR1 SNHLY, CDR2 FYNNEI. This chain's CDR3 is CASSTSRGSYEQYF. The DNA of the CDR3 is TGTGCCAGCAGCACGAGCCGGGGATCCTACGAGCAGTACTTC. Full variable domain (outside the CDR3, taken from reference TRBV2 and TRBJ2-7): EPEVTQTPSHQVTQMGQEVILRCVPISNHLYFYWYRQILGQKVEFLVSFYNNEISEKSEIFDDQFSVERPDGSNFTLKIRSTKLEDSAMYFCASSTSRGSYEQYFGPGTRLTVT.

The V call is TRBV27, the J call TRBJ2-7, with 11 positions matching TRBD2. V shed 4 bases and J 6 bases; nucleotides not matched to a gene: 8. This CDR3 is 15 amino acids long. Germline V gene sequence: CDR1 MNHEY, CDR2 SMNVEV (reference sequence). The CDR3 nucleotides are TGTGCCAGCAGTTACGTGACTAGCGGGACTCGCGAGCAGTACTTC. Its translation is CASSYVTSGTREQYF.

The DNA for the CDR3 is TGTGCCGGCATAAACAGGAACACTGAAGCTTTCTTT. Encoded protein: CAGINRNTEAFF. The rearrangement joins TRBV28 to TRBJ1-1; the D is unclear. Germline CDR1 reads MDHEN; CDR2 reads SYDVKM. The V end was cut by 11 bases, the J end by 1 base, with 11 bases between. The CDR3 covers 12 residues.

The chain couples TRBV5-8 to TRBJ2-7; TRBD2 matches at 8 bases. V lost 6 bases to trimming and J lost 5 bases; unmatched junction nucleotides: 16. The germline V gene encodes CDR1 SGHTS and CDR2 YDEGEE. The CDR3 is made up of 16 amino acids. In DNA form, the CDR3 reads TGTGCCAGCAACAAAGCTTGGGGCGGGGGGCCCCACGAGCAGTACTTC. This codes for CASNKAWGGGPHEQYF.

The chain carries TRBV28 and TRBJ1-4; D may be TRBD1 (6 bases). The CDR3 contains 14 residues. V gave up 10 bases and J gave up 3 bases, with 15 bases separating them. Germline CDR1 reads MDHEN; CDR2 reads SYDVKM. The CDR3 region is CATRGAAANEKLFF. Written as DNA, the CDR3 is TGTGCCACCCGGGGGGCGGCAGCTAATGAAAAACTGTTTTTT.

The chain carries TRBV6-5 and TRBJ2-1; 8 positions match TRBD2. J gave up 6 bases and V 4 bases, and 5 bases lay outside the gene matches. In germline, CDR1 is MNHEY, CDR2 SVGAGI. The length of the CDR3 is 14 residues. The CDR3 region has the DNA TGTGCCAGCAGTTCCCATGGGACTAGCAATGAGCAGTTCTTC. This codes for CASSSHGTSNEQFF.

The chain employs TRBV7-3 and TRBJ1-3, with no clear D. Between the trimmed V and J ends, which lost 0 bases and 1 base, there was a span of 4 bases. The V gene's germline CDR1 is SGHTA and CDR2 FQGTGA. There are 14 residues in the CDR3. The CDR3 bases are TGTGCCAGCAGCTTAACAGCTTCTGGAAACACCATATATTTT. Amino acid sequence: CASSLTASGNTIYF.

The V and J genes are TRBV12-5 and TRBJ2-1, with 7 positions matching TRBD2. Germline V gives CDR1 LGHNT, CDR2 FRNRAP. Trimming took 5 bases from V and 0 from J; bases not matched to a gene: 13. The CDR3 has 18 amino acids. CDR3 loop: CASGDPRGAGSSYNEQFF. In nucleotides, the CDR3 is TGTGCTAGTGGTGACCCTAGGGGAGCGGGAAGCTCCTACAATGAGCAGTTCTTC.

In DNA form, the CDR3 reads TGTGCCAGCGGACAGGGGGCATTCAACTATGGCTACACCTTC. Amino acids: CASGQGAFNYGYTF. This sequence joins TRBV19 and TRBJ1-2; the match to TRBD1 covers 11 bases. Germline values: CDR1 LNHDA, CDR2 SQIVND (reference sequence). This CDR3 contains 14 residues. The junction had 5 bases not matched to a gene; V was cut back by 9 bases and J by 2 bases.

The V gene is TRBV28, the J gene TRBJ2-6; unclear D gene. The ends were cut back, 2 bases at V and 0 bases at J, with 8 bases in the middle. The CDR3 has 16 residues. From germline, CDR1 is MDHEN and CDR2 SYDVKM. CDR3 DNA: TGTGCCAGCAGTTTAACCGAGAGCTCTGGGGCCAACGTCCTGACTTTC. It yields the protein CASSLTESSGANVLTF.

Details on this clone: At one of its ends the junction is not consistent with the germline gene, which may arise from a read error. The rearrangement links TRBV7-9 to TRBJ1-2; the match to TRBD1 covers 7 bases. CDR1 SEHNR and CDR2 FQNEAQ come from the germline V gene (reference sequence). The length of the CDR3 is 16 residues. This CDR3 is CSSSLVGTDSKNGYTF. CDR3 in DNA: TGTTCCAGCAGCTTAGTTGGGACAGATTCGAAAAATGGCTACACCTTC.

The rearrangement joins TRBV7-9 to TRBJ2-5; D might be TRBD1 (6 bases). CDR3 length equals 14 residues. Germline lookup yields CDR1 SEHNR and CDR2 FQNEAQ (reference sequence). Trimming took 6 bases from V and 5 from J, leaving 16 bases between them. DNA for the CDR3: TGTGCCAGCAGTCTCACGACAGGCCGGGAGACCCAGTACTTC. This sequence encodes CASSLTTGRETQYF.